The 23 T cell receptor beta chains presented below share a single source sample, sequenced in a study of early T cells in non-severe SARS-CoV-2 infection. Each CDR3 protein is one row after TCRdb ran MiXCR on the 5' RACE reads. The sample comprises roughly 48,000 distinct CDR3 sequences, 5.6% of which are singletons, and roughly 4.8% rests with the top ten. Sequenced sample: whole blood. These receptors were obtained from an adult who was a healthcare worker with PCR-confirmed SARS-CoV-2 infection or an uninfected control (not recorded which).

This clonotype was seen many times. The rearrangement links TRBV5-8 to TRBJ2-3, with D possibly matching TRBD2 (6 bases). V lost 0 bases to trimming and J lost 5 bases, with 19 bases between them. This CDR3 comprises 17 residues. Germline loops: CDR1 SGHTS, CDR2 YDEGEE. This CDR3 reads CASSLVIGGVGEDTQYF. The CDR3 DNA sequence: TGTGCCAGCAGCTTGGTCATCGGGGGTGTAGGAGAAGATACGCAGTATTTT.

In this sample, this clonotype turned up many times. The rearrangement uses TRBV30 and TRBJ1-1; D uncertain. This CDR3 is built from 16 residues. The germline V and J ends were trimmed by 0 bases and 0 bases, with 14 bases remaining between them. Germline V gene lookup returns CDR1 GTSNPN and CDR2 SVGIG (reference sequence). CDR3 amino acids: CAWSVGPVTMNTEAFF. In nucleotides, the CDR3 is TGTGCCTGGAGTGTAGGTCCAGTTACCATGAACACTGAAGCTTTCTTT.

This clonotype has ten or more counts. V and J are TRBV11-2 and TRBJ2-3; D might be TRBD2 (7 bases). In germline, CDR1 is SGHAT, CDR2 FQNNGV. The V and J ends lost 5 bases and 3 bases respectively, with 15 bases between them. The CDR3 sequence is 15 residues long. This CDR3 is CASSPAGHLTDTQYF. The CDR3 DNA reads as TGTGCCAGCAGCCCAGCGGGACACCTGACAGATACGCAGTATTTT.

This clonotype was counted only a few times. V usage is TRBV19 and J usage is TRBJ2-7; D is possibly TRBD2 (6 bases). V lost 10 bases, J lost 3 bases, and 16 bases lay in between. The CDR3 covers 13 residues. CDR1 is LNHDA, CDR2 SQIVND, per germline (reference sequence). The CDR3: CATSDGSYYEQYF. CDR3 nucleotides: TGTGCCACCTCCGACGGGAGTTACTACGAGCAGTACTTC. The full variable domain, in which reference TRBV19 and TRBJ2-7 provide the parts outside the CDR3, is DGGITQSPKYLFRKEGQNVTLSCEQNLNHDAMYWYRQDPGQGLRLIYYSQIVNDFQKGDIAEGYSVSREKKESFPLTVTSAQKNPTAFYLCATSDGSYYEQYFGPGTRLTVT.

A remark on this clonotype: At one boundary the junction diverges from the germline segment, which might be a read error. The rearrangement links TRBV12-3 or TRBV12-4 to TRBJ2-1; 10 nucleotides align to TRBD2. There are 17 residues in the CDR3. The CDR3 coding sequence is TGTGCCAGCAGTTTAGATGCGCTAGCGGGGGTCAATGGTGAGCTGTTCTTC. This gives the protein CASSLDALAGVNGELFF.

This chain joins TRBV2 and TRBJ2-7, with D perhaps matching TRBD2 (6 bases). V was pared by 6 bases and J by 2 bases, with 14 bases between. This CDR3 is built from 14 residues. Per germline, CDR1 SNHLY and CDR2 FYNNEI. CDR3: CASRGSPGAYEQYF. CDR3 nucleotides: TGTGCCAGCAGGGGCTCCCCGGGAGCCTACGAGCAGTACTTC.

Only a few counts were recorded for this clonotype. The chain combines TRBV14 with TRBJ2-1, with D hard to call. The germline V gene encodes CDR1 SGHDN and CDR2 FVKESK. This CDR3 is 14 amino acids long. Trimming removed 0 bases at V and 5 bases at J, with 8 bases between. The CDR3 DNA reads TGTGCCAGCAGCCAAGATTCAGCAAACAATGAGCAGTTCTTC. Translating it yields CASSQDSANNEQFF.

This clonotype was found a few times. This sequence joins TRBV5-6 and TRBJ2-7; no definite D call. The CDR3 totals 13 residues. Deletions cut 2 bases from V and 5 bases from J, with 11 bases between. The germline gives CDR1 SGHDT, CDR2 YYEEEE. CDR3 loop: CASSLVVYNEQYF. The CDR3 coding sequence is TGTGCCAGCAGCTTAGTAGTATACAACGAGCAGTACTTC.

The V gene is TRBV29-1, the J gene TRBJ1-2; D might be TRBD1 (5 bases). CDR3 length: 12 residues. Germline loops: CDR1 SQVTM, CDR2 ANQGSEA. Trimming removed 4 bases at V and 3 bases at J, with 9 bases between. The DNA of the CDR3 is TGCAGCGTTGTATGGGGGGACTATGGCTACACCTTC. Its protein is CSVVWGDYGYTF.

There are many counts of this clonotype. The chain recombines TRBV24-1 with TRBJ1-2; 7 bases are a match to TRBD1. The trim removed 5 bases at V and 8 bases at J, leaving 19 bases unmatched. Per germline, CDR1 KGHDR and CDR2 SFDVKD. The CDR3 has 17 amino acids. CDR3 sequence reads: CATSGQPRQGRKVGYTF. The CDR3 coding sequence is TGTGCCACCAGTGGCCAGCCCAGACAGGGCCGGAAGGTGGGCTACACCTTC.

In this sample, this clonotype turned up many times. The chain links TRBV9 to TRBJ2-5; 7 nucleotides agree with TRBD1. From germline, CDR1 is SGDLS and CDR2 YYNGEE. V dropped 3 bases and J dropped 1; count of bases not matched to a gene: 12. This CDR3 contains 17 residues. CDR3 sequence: CASSDSEAGGGQETQYF. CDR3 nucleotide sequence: TGTGCCAGCAGCGACAGCGAAGCAGGGGGTGGCCAAGAGACCCAGTACTTC.

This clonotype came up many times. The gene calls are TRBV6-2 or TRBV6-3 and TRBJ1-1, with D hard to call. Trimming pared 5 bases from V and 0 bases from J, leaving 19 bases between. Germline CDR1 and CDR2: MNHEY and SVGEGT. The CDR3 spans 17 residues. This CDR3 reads CASSRTQGGGMNTEAFF. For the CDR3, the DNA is TGTGCCAGCAGTCGGACCCAAGGAGGCGGCATGAACACTGAAGCTTTCTTT.

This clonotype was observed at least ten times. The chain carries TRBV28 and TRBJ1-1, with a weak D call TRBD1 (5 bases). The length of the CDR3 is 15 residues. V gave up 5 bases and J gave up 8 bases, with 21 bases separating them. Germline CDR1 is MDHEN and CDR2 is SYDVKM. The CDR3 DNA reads TGTGCCAGCAGTGGAGGGGCGAGGGGCCTAGCCGAAGCTTTCTTT. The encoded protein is CASSGGARGLAEAFF.

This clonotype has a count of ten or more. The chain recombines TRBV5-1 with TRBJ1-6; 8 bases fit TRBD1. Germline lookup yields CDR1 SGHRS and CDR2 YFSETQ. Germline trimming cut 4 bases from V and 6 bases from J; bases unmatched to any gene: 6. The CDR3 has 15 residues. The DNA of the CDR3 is TGCGCCAGCAGCGCATCAGGGGGCCCTAATTCACCCCTCCACTTT. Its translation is CASSASGGPNSPLHF.

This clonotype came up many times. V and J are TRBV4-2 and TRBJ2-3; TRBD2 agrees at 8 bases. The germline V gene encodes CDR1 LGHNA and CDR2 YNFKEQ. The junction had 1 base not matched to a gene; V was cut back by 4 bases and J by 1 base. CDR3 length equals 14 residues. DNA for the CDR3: TGTGCCAGCAGCCGAGCGGGGGGCACAGATACGCAGTATTTT. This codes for CASSRAGGTDTQYF.

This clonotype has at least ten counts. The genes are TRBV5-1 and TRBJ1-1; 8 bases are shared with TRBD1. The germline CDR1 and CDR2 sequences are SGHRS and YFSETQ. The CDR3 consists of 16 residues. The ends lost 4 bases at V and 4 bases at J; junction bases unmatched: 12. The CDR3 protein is CASSQQGDLVGTEAFF. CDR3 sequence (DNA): TGCGCCAGCAGCCAACAGGGGGATCTGGTCGGCACTGAAGCTTTCTTT.

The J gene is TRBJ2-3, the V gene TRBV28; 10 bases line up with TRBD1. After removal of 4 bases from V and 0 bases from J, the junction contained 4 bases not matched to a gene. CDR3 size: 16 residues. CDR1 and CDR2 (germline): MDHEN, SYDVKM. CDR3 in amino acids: CASSSPGQGSTDTQYF. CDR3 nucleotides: TGTGCCAGCAGTTCCCCGGGACAGGGGAGCACAGATACGCAGTATTTT.

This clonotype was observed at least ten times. Written as DNA, the CDR3 is TGTGCCAGCTCACCAAAGGGAGGCTACACCTTC. Translating it yields CASSPKGGYTF. The chain employs TRBV18 and TRBJ1-2, with unresolved D. The CDR3 loop spans 11 amino acids. V was cut by 2 bases and J by 8 bases, with 6 bases left in between. CDR1 and CDR2 from the germline V gene are KGHSH and LQKENI.

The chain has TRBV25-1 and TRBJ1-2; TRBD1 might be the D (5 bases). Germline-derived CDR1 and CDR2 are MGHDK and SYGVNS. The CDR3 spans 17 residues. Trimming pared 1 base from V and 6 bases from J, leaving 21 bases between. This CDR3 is CASSESGPGPDSHGYTF. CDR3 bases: TGTGCCAGCAGTGAATCGGGGCCTGGCCCTGATAGCCATGGCTACACCTTC.

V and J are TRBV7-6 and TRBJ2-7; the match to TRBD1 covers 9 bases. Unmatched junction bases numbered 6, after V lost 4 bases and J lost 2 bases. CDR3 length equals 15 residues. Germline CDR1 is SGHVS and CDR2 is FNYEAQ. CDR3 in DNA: TGTGCCAGCAGCTCCTGGACAGGGGCGACCTACGAGCAGTACTTC. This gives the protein CASSSWTGATYEQYF.

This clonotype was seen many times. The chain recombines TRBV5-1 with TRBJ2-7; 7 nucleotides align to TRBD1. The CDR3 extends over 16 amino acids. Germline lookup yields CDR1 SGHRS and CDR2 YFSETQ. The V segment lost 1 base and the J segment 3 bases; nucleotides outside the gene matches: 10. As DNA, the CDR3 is TGCGCCAGCAGCTTGCCTCTGACAGGGTCATTCTACGAGCAGTACTTC. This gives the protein CASSLPLTGSFYEQYF.

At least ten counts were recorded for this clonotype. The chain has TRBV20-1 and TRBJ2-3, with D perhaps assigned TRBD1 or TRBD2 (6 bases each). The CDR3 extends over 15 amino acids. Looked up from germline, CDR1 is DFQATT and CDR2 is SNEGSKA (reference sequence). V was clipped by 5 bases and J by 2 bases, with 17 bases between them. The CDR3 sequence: CSAPPGAGPTDTQYF. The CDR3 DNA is TGCAGTGCTCCCCCAGGGGCGGGGCCCACAGATACGCAGTATTTT.

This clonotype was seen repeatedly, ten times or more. CDR3 DNA: TGTGCCAGCAGCCAAGACTCAGCGGGGGCGTTTCGCGAGCAGTACTTC. Translated: CASSQDSAGAFREQYF. The chain uses TRBV4-2 and TRBJ2-7; 8 bases are shared with TRBD2. From germline, CDR1 is LGHNA and CDR2 YNFKEQ. V lost 0 bases and J lost 6; bases outside the gene matches: 10. This CDR3 is built from 16 residues.